This TCR beta chain was sequenced in a study of cytomegalovirus exposure and HLA in healthy donors. Primers for the PCR totalled 60 Vbeta and 13 Jbeta. Data came from immunoSEQ multiplex PCR; TCRdb stores just in-frame clones and leaves some out. The sample gives about 110,000 clones, about 80% of which show up once; roughly 8.2% is in the top ten. CDR1 and CDR2 from the germline V gene are LNHDA and SQIVND (reference sequence). The CDR3 sequence is 17 residues long. V was trimmed by 3 bases and J by 4 bases, leaving 19 bases between them. The chain couples TRBV19 to TRBJ1-5; possible D gene TRBD1, 5 bases. What was sequenced was PBMCs. This receptor was identified in a man aged 25-45 years in good health and CMV-seronegative. CDR3 protein: CASSMVAAAEGNQPQHF. As DNA, the CDR3 is TGTGCCAGTAGTATGGTAGCGGCCGCGGAGGGGAATCAGCCCCAGCATTTT.